This T cell receptor (beta chain) was identified during a study of CD8+CD57+ T cells in acquired aplastic anemia (dated by TCRdb to about 2018). With regard to the full study: On average, sorted CD4+ and CD8+ cells yielded around 3.1 ug of extracted DNA, with a range of roughly 0.17 to 27.4 ug. Mean read counts for healthy donor samples were 8.5 million to 10.8 million for CD4+ cells and 11 million to 14 million for CD8+ cells. Study-wide conclusions, independent of this receptor: Around 27 CD8+ CDR3 sequences were found to be shared between patients and controls, but these sequences appeared to be highly expressed in patients and within the immunodominant clones of the patients. Patients and healthy controls showed no significant difference in CD8+ Simpson's diversity (P=0.060).

There are many counts of this clonotype. Its target antigen remains unknown. Base qualities are missing; no much larger clone stands one base away. TCR repertoires of sorted CD4+ and CD8+ blood T cells from severe aplastic anemia patients and healthy subjects were deep-sequenced in the study. Ficoll-Paque density gradient centrifugation was used to isolate peripheral blood mononuclear cells. Before DNA extraction, CD4+ and CD8+ T cells were sorted with FACS or magnetic beads. The CDR3 starts with the cysteine, ends with the phenylalanine, and has 12 residues. Only the CDR3 DNA stays, 36 bases, in frame from base 1. At the junction V is shortened by 0 bases and J by 7 bases, with 6 bases in between. Genomic DNA was used as template for profiling of TCR beta VDJ combinations and CDR3 sequences. TCR repertoire sequencing was run on an Illumina HiSeq 2000. The published analysis was carried out like this. TRBV/TRBJ rearrangement plots, CDR3 size and DJ length profiles, and Simpson's diversity index were used to evaluate the repertoires. The immunodominant clone was defined as the most abundant DNA sequence in deep sequencing data. CDR3 amino acid sequences were screened for sharing across subjects and compared with published repertoires and the VDJdb database. TCRdb ran its own pipeline on the public reads, namely fastp trimming at Q25 and MiXCR clone calling, and kept in-frame beta chains. Each entry merges the rows of one CDR3 protein and shows their most common DNA and genes. TCRdb, rather than the study authors, made the V and J calls. The sample table holds approximately 130,000 distinct CDR3 sequences, of which around two fifths were seen once. The ten biggest clones cover almost 8.5% of the sample.

The origin of this receptor is a human donor in good health, serving as a control. The chain uses TRBV12-3 or TRBV12-4 and TRBJ1-2; too little of a D gene remains to name it. Sequencing used sorted CD4+, CD8+, or CD8+CD57+ T cells (not recorded which) from PBMCs. In nucleotides, the sequence is TGTGCCAGCAGTTTAGCCAGGTCTGGCTACACCTTC. It translates to CASSLARSGYTF.